These 9 T cell receptor beta chains came from one sample sequenced in a study of blood T cell repertoires in COVID-19. Libraries were prepared by immunoSEQ multiplex PCR; TCRdb keeps only in-frame clonotypes and omits some of them. The sample includes around 230,000 clones, around 90% seen only once; the top ten take about 2.6%. The sequencing sample was made of PBMCs or T cells enriched from blood (not recorded which). The receptors derive from a woman aged 25 to 39 who had recovered from COVID-19.

CDR3 protein: CASSPGRQGQAFF. The CDR3 DNA follows: TGTGCCAGCTCACCAGGGCGACAGGGGCAGGCTTTCTTT. The genes are TRBV18 and TRBJ1-1; TRBD1 matches at 8 bases. CDR1 and CDR2 from the germline V gene are KGHSH and LQKENI. The V gene end was trimmed by 2 bases and the J gene end by 11 bases; junction bases not matched to a gene: 7. This CDR3 region has 13 residues.

The chain joins TRBV7-2 to TRBJ1-2, with 8 bases that match TRBD1. The CDR3 contains 14 residues. In germline, CDR1 is SGHTA, CDR2 FQGNSA. The V gene end was trimmed by 5 bases and the J gene end by 4 bases; junction bases not matched to a gene: 6. In nucleotides, the CDR3 is TGTGCCAGCAGCGAGGGGACAGGCCCCTATGGCTACACCTTC. Translation: CASSEGTGPYGYTF.

The J gene is TRBJ1-2, the V gene TRBV19; 12 nucleotides match TRBD1. V was clipped by 7 bases and J by 8 bases; unmatched bases: 11. The length of the CDR3 is 15 residues. Germline values: CDR1 LNHDA, CDR2 SQIVND (reference sequence). The DNA of the CDR3 is TGTGCCAGTACCCCTTCTCGGGACAGGGGGCAAGGCTACACCTTC. Amino acids: CASTPSRDRGQGYTF.

The chain carries TRBV9 and TRBJ2-3, with a weak D call TRBD1 (6 bases). V was pared by 0 bases and J by 2 bases, with 13 bases between. Germline CDR1 and CDR2: SGDLS and YYNGEE. This CDR3 is 16 amino acids long. This CDR3 is CASSVAGHLNTDTQYF. The CDR3 DNA follows: TGTGCCAGCAGCGTAGCGGGACACCTCAACACAGATACGCAGTATTTT.

This sequence joins TRBV3-1 (or the pseudogene TRBV3-2) and TRBJ2-1; 8 bases are shared with TRBD2. The CDR3 runs to 16 residues. Unmatched junction bases numbered 7, after V lost 2 bases and J lost 4 bases. Per the germline V gene, CDR1 is LGHDT and CDR2 is YNNKEL (reference sequence). The CDR3 DNA reads as TGTGCCAGCAGCCAATTGAATAGCGGGGCATACAATGAGCAGTTCTTC. Translating it yields CASSQLNSGAYNEQFF.

The rearrangement joins TRBV12-1 to TRBJ2-2; the listed D gene, TRBD2, was not tested against the DNA. TRBV12-1 is described as a pseudogene. The CDR3 is 17 amino acids. This CDR3 is CASSLKSGGADTGELFF. CDR3 nucleotides: TGTGCCAGCAGCCTAAAAAGCGGGGGGGCCGACACCGGGGAGCTGTTTTTT.

This clone was seen once. V and J are TRBV4-2 and TRBJ2-7; 7 nucleotides agree with TRBD1. Trimming removed 6 bases from V and 1 base from J; junction bases left unmatched: 9. There are 15 residues in the CDR3. Germline CDR1 reads LGHNA; CDR2 reads YNFKEQ. The CDR3: CASSPGGTGSYEQYF. CDR3 coding DNA: TGTGCCAGCAGTCCAGGGGGTACAGGTTCCTACGAGCAGTACTTC.

This chain uses TRBV7-6 with TRBJ1-6; 12 nucleotides match TRBD1. Per the germline V gene, CDR1 is SGHVS and CDR2 is FNYEAQ. V trimming: 2 bases; J trimming: 7 bases; junction bases outside the gene matches: 12. CDR3 length: 19 amino acids. The CDR3 is CASSLPRDRGPFGNSPLHF. CDR3 DNA: TGTGCCAGCAGCTTACCCCGGGACAGGGGGCCATTTGGAAATTCACCCCTCCACTTT.

This clone was detected once. This chain joins TRBV6-5 and TRBJ2-2; D remains ambiguous. Germline V gene sequence: CDR1 MNHEY, CDR2 SVGAGI. Trimming cost V 6 bases and J 0 bases, with 11 bases left between them. CDR3 size: 15 residues. The CDR3 is CASSSSGTNTGELFF. The DNA for the CDR3 is TGTGCCAGCAGCTCCTCAGGCACGAACACCGGGGAGCTGTTTTTT.